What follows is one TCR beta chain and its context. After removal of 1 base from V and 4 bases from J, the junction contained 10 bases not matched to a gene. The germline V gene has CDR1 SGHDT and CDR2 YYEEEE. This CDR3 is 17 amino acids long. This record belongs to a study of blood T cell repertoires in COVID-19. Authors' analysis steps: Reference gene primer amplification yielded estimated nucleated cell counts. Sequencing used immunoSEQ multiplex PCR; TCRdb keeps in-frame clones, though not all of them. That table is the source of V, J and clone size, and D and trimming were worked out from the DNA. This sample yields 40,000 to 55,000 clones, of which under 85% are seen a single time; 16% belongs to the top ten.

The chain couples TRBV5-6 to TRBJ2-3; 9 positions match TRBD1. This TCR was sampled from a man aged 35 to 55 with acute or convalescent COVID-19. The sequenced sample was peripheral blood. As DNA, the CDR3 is TGTGCCAGCAGCTTGTGGGGTACAGGGGGCGCGGCAGATACGCAGTATTTT. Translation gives CASSLWGTGGAADTQYF.